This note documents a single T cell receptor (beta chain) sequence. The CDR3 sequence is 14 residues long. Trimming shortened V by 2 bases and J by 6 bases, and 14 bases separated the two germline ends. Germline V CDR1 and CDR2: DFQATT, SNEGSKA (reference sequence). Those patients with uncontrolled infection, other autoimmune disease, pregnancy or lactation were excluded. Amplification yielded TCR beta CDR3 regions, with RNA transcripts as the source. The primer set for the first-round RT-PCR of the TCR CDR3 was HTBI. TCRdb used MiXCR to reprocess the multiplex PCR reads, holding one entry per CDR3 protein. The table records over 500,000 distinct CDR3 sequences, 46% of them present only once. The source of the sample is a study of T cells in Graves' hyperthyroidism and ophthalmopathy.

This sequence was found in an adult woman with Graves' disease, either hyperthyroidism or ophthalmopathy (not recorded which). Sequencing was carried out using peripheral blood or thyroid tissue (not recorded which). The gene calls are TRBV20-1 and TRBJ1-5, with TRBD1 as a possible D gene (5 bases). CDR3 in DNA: TGCAGTGCTAGATCGGGGCCCACGCTTCAGCCCCAGCATTTT. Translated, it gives CSARSGPTLQPQHF.